The 8 T cell receptor beta chains below were found in one sample sequenced in a study of control samples from healthy donors and cancer patients. Measured with immunoSEQ multiplex PCR; TCRdb has only the in-frame clones, and not every one. The sample holds around 170,000 clones, about 90% seen once. Sequencing input: blood. The receptors here all came from a woman younger than 45 in good health.

The rearrangement uses TRBV5-6 and TRBJ1-1; 10 bases agree with TRBD1. The CDR3 loop spans 13 amino acids. With 6 bases clipped from V and 6 bases from J, the junction kept 5 bases outside the gene matches. Per germline, CDR1 SGHDT and CDR2 YYEEEE. DNA for the CDR3: TGTGCCAGCATGACAGGGGGCCACGCTGAAGCTTTCTTT. This codes for CASMTGGHAEAFF.

This chain uses TRBV11-2 with TRBJ2-3; TRBD2 agrees at 10 bases. Trimming removed 6 bases from V and 2 bases from J; junction bases left unmatched: 8. The length of the CDR3 is 16 residues. Per the germline V gene, CDR1 is SGHAT and CDR2 is FQNNGV. The CDR3 DNA reads TGTGCCAGCAGTTCGGGACTAGCGACTTACACAGATACGCAGTATTTT. This encodes CASSSGLATYTDTQYF. Supplemented by reference TRBV11-2 and TRBJ2-3, the full variable domain reads EAGVAQSPRYKIIEKRQSVAFWCNPISGHATLYWYQQILGQGPKLLIQFQNNGVVDDSQLPKDRFSAERLKGVDSTLKIQPAKLEDSAVYLCASSSGLATYTDTQYFGPGTRLTVL.

Comments on this clone: One end of the junction is discordant with germline, which a read error may explain. CDR3 in amino acids: CATSLGSTIYF. Here the CDR3 DNA reads TGTGCCACCAGTCTGGGGTCCACCATATATTTT. The chain recombines TRBV10-3 with TRBJ1-3; D not resolved. The length of the CDR3 is 11 residues. Germline loops: CDR1 ENHRY, CDR2 SYGVKD.

The rearrangement joins TRBV30 to TRBJ2-7, with D uncertain. The CDR3 spans 14 residues. Trimming took 4 bases from V and 0 from J, leaving 13 bases between them. Per the germline V gene, CDR1 is GTSNPN and CDR2 is SVGIG (reference sequence). Here the CDR3 reads CAWINTPFSYEQYV. In DNA, the CDR3 is TGTGCCTGGATAAACACACCATTCTCCTACGAGCAGTACGTC.

This sequence joins TRBV9 and TRBJ2-7; D gene unclear. With 2 bases removed from V and 6 bases from J, the gap between germline ends came to 21 bases. This CDR3 has 16 amino acids. Per germline, CDR1 SGDLS and CDR2 YYNGEE. This chain's CDR3 is CASSVSFLEEGTEQYF. In nucleotides, the CDR3 is TGTGCCAGCAGCGTCTCCTTCCTAGAGGAAGGTACCGAGCAGTACTTC.

The chain couples TRBV6-4 to TRBJ1-1; D gene uncertain. This CDR3 region has 12 residues. CDR1 MRHNA and CDR2 SNTAGT come from the germline V gene. Between the trimmed V and J ends, which lost 2 bases and 1 base, there was a span of 2 bases. CDR3 sequence reads: CASSDRNTEAFF. The CDR3 DNA follows: TGTGCCAGCAGTGACAGGAACACTGAAGCTTTCTTT.

The V and J genes are TRBV5-1 and TRBJ2-1; D gene ambiguous. The ends were cut back, 4 bases at V and 8 bases at J, with 13 bases in the middle. The germline CDR1 and CDR2 sequences are SGHRS and YFSETQ. This CDR3 is 13 amino acids long. CDR3 protein: CASSTTMGDEQFF. The CDR3 DNA sequence: TGCGCCAGCAGCACCACTATGGGCGATGAGCAGTTCTTC.

This clone was observed a handful of times. V and J are TRBV4-2 and TRBJ1-4, with a weak D call TRBD1 (6 bases). The CDR3 is made up of 15 amino acids. Trimming cost V 2 bases and J 8 bases, with 15 bases left between them. The germline CDR1 and CDR2 sequences are LGHNA and YNFKEQ. The CDR3 DNA follows: TGTGCCAGCAGCCAACCCGGGGGGGGGCGGGAAAAACTGTTTTTT. Amino acid sequence: CASSQPGGGREKLFF.